This is a list of T cell receptor beta chains from one sample in a study of T cell changes during pregnancy in multiple sclerosis. Clones were sequenced by immunoSEQ multiplex PCR, and TCRdb holds only the in-frame ones, with some missing. The repertoire holds around 40,000 clones, with about 91% as singletons. The material sequenced was CD4+ T cells from peripheral blood mononuclear cells, taken in the first trimester of pregnancy. These receptors were obtained from a female donor with multiple sclerosis, enrolled in a pregnancy study. The CDR3 runs from the conserved cysteine through the conserved F or W. D genes are given only for firm matches. Not all rows give a size; the values are once, few, many and, for expanded clones, a class.

CDR3	DNA	length	J	size	V	D
CASSVAEGGKYNEQFF	TGTGCCAGCAGCGTAGCCGAGGGAGGCAAATACAATGAGCAGTTCTTC	16	TRBJ2-1	-	TRBV9	-
CASSPTGGEGYTF	TGCGCCAGCAGCCCGACAGGGGGTGAGGGCTACACCTTC	13	TRBJ1-2	-	TRBV5-1	TRBD1
CASSPGGSGRVEETQYF	TGTGCCAGCAGCCCAGGGGGTAGCGGGAGAGTGGAAGAGACCCAGTACTTC	17	TRBJ2-5	-	TRBV5-4	TRBD2
CASSPKRTGGDEQYF	TGCGCCAGCAGTCCGAAACGGACAGGGGGAGACGAGCAGTACTTC	15	TRBJ2-7	-	TRBV23-1	TRBD1
CASSLIQGGEETQYF	TGTGCCAGCAGCTTGATACAGGGAGGGGAAGAGACCCAGTACTTC	15	TRBJ2-5	-	TRBV5-4	-
CASSQMTVIETQYF	TGTGCCAGCAGTCAGATGACAGTGATCGAGACCCAGTACTTC	14	TRBJ2-5	-	TRBV6-1	-
CAIQTSGQSSYNEQFF	TGTGCCATCCAGACTAGCGGGCAAAGCTCCTACAATGAGCAGTTCTTC	16	TRBJ2-1	few	TRBV10-3	TRBD2
CASREVAGMFGALHGYTF	TGTGCCAGCAGAGAAGTGGCGGGAATGTTCGGGGCGCTCCATGGCTACACCTTC	18	TRBJ1-2	-	TRBV28	-
CASRGLIQETQYF	TGTGCCAGCAGAGGACTGATACAAGAGACCCAGTACTTC	13	TRBJ2-5	-	TRBV7-2	-
CASSPLLAGTTDTQYF	TGTGCCAGCAGCCCACTACTAGCGGGGACCACAGATACGCAGTATTTT	16	TRBJ2-3	-	TRBV5-5	TRBD2
CASSQIYGYTF	TGTGCCAGCAGCCAGATATATGGCTACACCTTC	11	TRBJ1-2	-	TRBV6-6	-
CASSPIRESSNQPQHF	TGTGCCAGCTCACCAATCCGGGAGTCGAGCAATCAGCCCCAGCATTTT	16	TRBJ1-5	-	TRBV18	-
CASWRQGSHEQYF	TGTGCCAGCTGGAGACAGGGTTCCCACGAGCAGTACTTC	13	TRBJ2-7	-	TRBV5-8	TRBD1
CASGLTSGARNEQFF	TGTGCCAGTGGATTGACTAGCGGGGCTCGCAATGAGCAGTTCTTC	15	TRBJ2-1	-	TRBV19	TRBD2
CASSFWTNLEKLFF	TGTGCCAGCAGTTTCTGGACAAACCTTGAAAAACTGTTTTTT	14	TRBJ1-4	-	TRBV28	-
CASSLSWSVNEQFF	TGTGCCAGCAGTTTATCGTGGAGCGTCAATGAGCAGTTCTTC	14	TRBJ2-1	-	TRBV27	-
CASSSGQGNPPQHF	TGTGCCAGCAGTTCTGGACAGGGCAACCCGCCCCAGCATTTT	14	TRBJ1-5	-	TRBV6-5	TRBD1
CASSYTTGSISYNEQFF	TGTGCCAGCAGCTACACGACAGGGAGCATATCCTACAATGAGCAGTTCTTC	17	TRBJ2-1	-	TRBV7-9	TRBD1
CAWSVRQGGQPQHF	TGTGCCTGGAGTGTACGCCAGGGAGGTCAGCCCCAGCATTTT	14	TRBJ1-5	-	TRBV30	-
CASSPPAGEGSPLHF	TGTGCCAGCTCCCCGCCGGCAGGGGAGGGATCACCCCTCCACTTT	15	TRBJ1-6	-	TRBV18	-